This note documents a single T cell receptor beta chain sequence. The germline CDR1 and CDR2 sequences are SGHTA and FQGNSA. The ends were cut back, 5 bases at V and 0 bases at J, with 13 bases in the middle. This CDR3 comprises 15 residues. The repertoire was sequenced with immunoSEQ multiplex PCR; TCRdb's copy has only in-frame clones and lacks some. The sample has roughly 70,000 clones, roughly 80% seen once; the top ten hold about 0.64%. The sample is drawn from a study of T cell clones after liver transplantation. For the study at large: Without induction therapy, subjects received standard immunosuppression until 12-24 months post-transplant.

The source of this sequence is a human donor who received a liver transplant. The chain combines TRBV7-2 with TRBJ1-1; D is undetermined. Sequencing used CD4+ T cells from blood, obtained before liver transplant. CDR3 sequence reads: CASSGQMSMNTEAFF. The CDR3 DNA reads TGTGCCAGCAGCGGGCAAATGAGCATGAACACTGAAGCTTTCTTT.